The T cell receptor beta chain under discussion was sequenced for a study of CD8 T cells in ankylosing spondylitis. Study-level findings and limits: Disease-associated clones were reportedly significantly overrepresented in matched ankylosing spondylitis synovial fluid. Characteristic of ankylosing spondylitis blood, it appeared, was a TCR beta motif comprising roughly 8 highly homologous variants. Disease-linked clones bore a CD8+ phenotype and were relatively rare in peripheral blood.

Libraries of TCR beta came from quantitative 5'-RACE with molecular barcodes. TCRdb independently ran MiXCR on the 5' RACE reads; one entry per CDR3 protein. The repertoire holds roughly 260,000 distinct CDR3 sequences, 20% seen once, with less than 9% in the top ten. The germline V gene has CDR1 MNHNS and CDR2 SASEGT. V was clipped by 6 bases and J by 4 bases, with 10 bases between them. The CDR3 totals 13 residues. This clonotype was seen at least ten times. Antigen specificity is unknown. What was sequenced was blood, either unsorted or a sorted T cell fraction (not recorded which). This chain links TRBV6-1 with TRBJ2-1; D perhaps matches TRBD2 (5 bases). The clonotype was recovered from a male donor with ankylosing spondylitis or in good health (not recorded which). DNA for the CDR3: TGTGCCAGCAGGACTGGGGAGTACAATGAGCAGTTCTTC. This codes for CASRTGEYNEQFF.